These 23 T cell receptor beta chains were sequenced from one sample in a study of blood T cell repertoires in COVID-19. TCRdb keeps only in-frame clones here, not all; method: immunoSEQ multiplex PCR. The data show some 150,000 clones, roughly 90% seen once. The sequencing sample was made of peripheral blood. Every receptor here comes from a human donor in a cohort sampled during active COVID-19.

The rearrangement links TRBV30 to TRBJ1-6; D may be TRBD1 (6 bases). This CDR3 has 15 residues. The germline V gene has CDR1 GTSNPN and CDR2 SVGIG (reference sequence). Trimming shortened V by 1 base and J by 10 bases, and 17 bases separated the two germline ends. CDR3 loop: CAWSATRGRSSPLHF. The CDR3 DNA sequence: TGTGCCTGGAGTGCTACCAGGGGACGGAGCTCACCCCTCCACTTT.

The chain has TRBV19 and TRBJ1-1; D is perhaps TRBD1 (5 bases). V was cut by 11 bases and J by 8 bases, with 27 bases left in between. The germline V gene encodes CDR1 LNHDA and CDR2 SQIVND (reference sequence). CDR3 length: 15 residues. The CDR3 loop reads CASLRRRGPSLEAFF. CDR3 sequence (DNA): TGTGCCTCCCTCCGCCGTAGGGGTCCCTCGCTAGAAGCTTTCTTT. The whole variable domain, filled in from reference TRBV19 and TRBJ1-1, reads DGGITQSPKYLFRKEGQNVTLSCEQNLNHDAMYWYRQDPGQGLRLIYYSQIVNDFQKGDIAEGYSVSREKKESFPLTVTSAQKNPTAFYLCASLRRRGPSLEAFFGQGTRLTVV.

The V and J genes are TRBV27 and TRBJ1-1, with a possible D match to TRBD1 (6 bases). This CDR3 spans 16 amino acids. Germline V lookup: CDR1 MNHEY, CDR2 SMNVEV (reference sequence). V was pared by 5 bases and J by 0 bases, with 16 bases between. The CDR3 nucleotides read TGTGCCAGCAGTCCAACTTGGACAGTTATGAACACTGAAGCTTTCTTT. This encodes CASSPTWTVMNTEAFF.

V and J are TRBV19 and TRBJ1-2; 7 bases line up with TRBD1. The V gene end was trimmed by 3 bases and the J gene end by 2 bases; junction bases not matched to a gene: 6. The CDR3 loop spans 15 amino acids. Germline CDR1 and CDR2: LNHDA and SQIVND (reference sequence). The CDR3 loop is CASSILAGGNYGYTF. In DNA form, the CDR3 reads TGTGCCAGTAGTATCCTGGCAGGGGGGAACTATGGCTACACCTTC.

A remark on this clone: Mismatch with germline at one junction end may stem from a read error. The rearrangement joins TRBV7-7 to TRBJ2-5, with 9 bases fitting TRBD1. The germline V gene has CDR1 SSHAT and CDR2 FNYEAQ (reference sequence). The CDR3 runs to 17 residues. The CDR3 nucleotides are TGTGCTAGCAGCTTAGGAACAGGGGGCGCATGGCAAGAGACCCAGTACTTC. The encoded protein is CASSLGTGGAWQETQYF.

The chain joins TRBV3-1 (or the pseudogene TRBV3-2) to TRBJ2-1; 7 bases line up with TRBD2. Per germline, CDR1 LGHDT and CDR2 YNNKEL (reference sequence). The ends lost 4 bases at V and 2 bases at J; junction bases unmatched: 8. This CDR3 region has 16 residues. CDR3 nucleotides: TGTGCCAGCAGCCGGACTAGAGGCATAGCCTACAATGAGCAGTTCTTC. Its translation: CASSRTRGIAYNEQFF.

The V gene is TRBV5-1, the J gene TRBJ2-7, with TRBD2 matching 10 bases. CDR3 length: 14 amino acids. From germline, CDR1 is SGHRS and CDR2 YFSETQ. J was trimmed by 3 bases and V by 2 bases; bases with no gene match: 2. CDR3 residues: CASSFTSGVYEQYF. In nucleotides, the CDR3 is TGCGCCAGCAGCTTCACTAGCGGGGTCTACGAGCAGTACTTC.

This clone has only one observation. The CDR3 nucleotides are TGTGCCAGCAGCTTCGGGGGGGGCCTATACAATGAGCAGTTCTTC. Protein product: CASSFGGGLYNEQFF. V usage is TRBV7-2 and J usage is TRBJ2-1; 8 bases line up with TRBD2. The CDR3 sequence is 15 residues long. Germline CDR1 is SGHTA and CDR2 is FQGNSA. V lost 3 bases to trimming and J lost 4 bases; unmatched junction nucleotides: 5.

V and J are TRBV20-1 and TRBJ1-5; tentatively, D is TRBD1 (6 bases). Per germline, CDR1 DFQATT and CDR2 SNEGSKA (reference sequence). Trimming took off 3 bases at V and 0 bases at J, with 24 bases between the two ends. CDR3 length: 19 amino acids. The CDR3, as DNA: TGCAGTGCTAGTGCCCCCGCCAGGGGATATTCCAATAGCAATCAGCCCCAGCATTTT. Protein: CSASAPARGYSNSNQPQHF.

The genes are TRBV7-2 and TRBJ2-7; possible D gene TRBD2, 5 bases. Per the germline V gene, CDR1 is SGHTA and CDR2 is FQGNSA. Trimming pared 2 bases from V and 4 bases from J, leaving 12 bases between. This CDR3 contains 14 residues. CDR3 in DNA: TGTGCCAGCAGCTTAAGCCGGGATCGGTACGAGCAGTACTTC. It yields the protein CASSLSRDRYEQYF.

The chain couples TRBV7-8 to TRBJ1-2; D unclear. Deletions cut 1 base from V and 5 bases from J, with 8 bases between. Germline V gene data show CDR1 as SGHVS and CDR2 as FQNEAQ. The CDR3 contains 13 residues. As DNA, the CDR3 is TGTGCCAGCAGCTTAGACGTCCTATATGGCTACACCTTC. Protein sequence: CASSLDVLYGYTF.

This rearrangement joins TRBV12-3 or TRBV12-4 to TRBJ2-7; the D is unclear. The V and J ends lost 3 bases and 5 bases respectively, with 11 bases between them. This CDR3 has 13 residues. The CDR3 DNA is TGTGCCAGCAGTTTGGTACAAGTGAACGAGCAGTACTTC. It yields the protein CASSLVQVNEQYF.

This chain uses TRBV18 with TRBJ2-5; D is undetermined. Germline CDR1 and CDR2: KGHSH and LQKENI. The CDR3 consists of 14 residues. V dropped 2 bases and J dropped 2 bases, with 9 bases sitting between them. CDR3 coding DNA: TGTGCCAGCTCACCATTCTCAGGACAAGAGACCCAGTACTTC. Its protein product is CASSPFSGQETQYF.

V is TRBV5-1 and J is TRBJ1-1, with D uncertain. The germline CDR1 and CDR2 sequences are SGHRS and YFSETQ. Trimming took off 3 bases at V and 0 bases at J, with 9 bases between the two ends. This CDR3 is 14 amino acids long. This CDR3 reads CASSSQIMNTEAFF. The CDR3 DNA reads as TGCGCCAGCAGCTCTCAGATCATGAACACTGAAGCTTTCTTT.

The chain uses TRBV29-1 and TRBJ1-1; D may be TRBD1 (6 bases). This CDR3 spans 16 amino acids. Germline V gives CDR1 SQVTM, CDR2 ANQGSEA. The ends were cut back, 1 base at V and 1 base at J, with 16 bases in the middle. The CDR3 coding sequence is TGCAGCGTTGAAGGAGAAATTTGGGGACAGAACACTGAAGCTTTCTTT. Encoded protein: CSVEGEIWGQNTEAFF.

V and J are TRBV7-9 and TRBJ1-4; possibly TRBD1 for D (5 bases). Trimming removed 3 bases at V and 3 bases at J, with 8 bases between. The CDR3 has 14 residues. Germline loops: CDR1 SEHNR, CDR2 FQNEAQ (reference sequence). In nucleotides, the CDR3 is TGTGCCAGCAGCTTCGGGACTTCTAATGAAAAACTGTTTTTT. It codes for CASSFGTSNEKLFF.

In its sample, this clone was seen once. This chain connects TRBV4-1 to TRBJ2-5, with TRBD2 matching over 9 bases. The junction had 9 bases not matched to a gene; V was cut back by 4 bases and J by 3 bases. The CDR3 runs to 16 residues. Germline assignment: CDR1 MGHRA and CDR2 YSYEKL. DNA of the CDR3: TGCGCCAGCAGCCCTGCGGGAGGGCCCGGGAAAGAGACCCAGTACTTC. This codes for CASSPAGGPGKETQYF.

This chain joins TRBV7-3 and TRBJ2-7; unclear D gene. The germline CDR1 and CDR2 sequences are SGHTA and FQGTGA. Trimming took 2 bases from V and 5 from J, leaving 13 bases between them. This CDR3 region has 14 residues. The CDR3 sequence is CASSLLGNHDEQYF. In DNA, the CDR3 is TGTGCCAGCAGCTTACTAGGAAACCATGACGAGCAGTACTTC.

This sequence joins TRBV6-5 and TRBJ1-1; D perhaps matches TRBD1 (6 bases). The CDR3 has 14 residues. CDR1 is MNHEY and CDR2 is SVGAGI in the germline V gene. Trimming removed 6 bases from V and 6 bases from J, with 17 bases in between. The CDR3 nucleotides read TGTGCCAGCAGGTCCGACAGGAACAATGCTGAAGCTTTCTTT. Amino acid sequence: CASRSDRNNAEAFF.

The CDR3 nucleotides are TGTGCCTGGGGGGCTAGCGTCCTTTCTGGCGAGCAGTACTTC. Translated: CAWGASVLSGEQYF. The chain uses TRBV30 and TRBJ2-7, with D possibly being TRBD2 (6 bases). V lost 5 bases and J 6 bases, leaving 20 bases between the germline ends. This CDR3 comprises 14 residues. Germline CDR1 is GTSNPN and CDR2 is SVGIG (reference sequence).

The chain recombines TRBV11-3 with TRBJ2-5; tentative D call: TRBD1 (6 bases). Germline assignment: CDR1 SGHNT and CDR2 YENEEA. V lost 5 bases and J 5 bases, leaving 15 bases between the germline ends. This CDR3 has 14 residues. The CDR3 region is CASSGKGGRETQYF. CDR3 nucleotides: TGTGCCAGCAGCGGGAAAGGGGGAAGGGAGACCCAGTACTTC.

The chain combines TRBV9 with TRBJ1-1; no clear D. CDR3 length: 14 residues. V was shortened by 2 bases and J by 1 base, with 9 bases between the two germline ends. The germline V gene has CDR1 SGDLS and CDR2 YYNGEE. This CDR3 reads CASSVGRKNTEAFF. CDR3 bases: TGTGCCAGCAGCGTCGGCAGGAAGAACACTGAAGCTTTCTTT. Together with reference TRBV9 and TRBJ1-1, the CDR3 gives the full variable domain: DSGVTQTPKHLITATGQRVTLRCSPRSGDLSVYWYQQSLDQGLQFLIQYYNGEERAKGNILERFSAQQFPDLHSELNLSSLELGDSALYFCASSVGRKNTEAFFGQGTRLTVV.

The chain is built from TRBV7-2 and TRBJ1-1, with D tentatively TRBD1 (6 bases). Per germline, CDR1 SGHTA and CDR2 FQGNSA. The CDR3 runs to 15 residues. Trimming removed 5 bases at V and 5 bases at J, with 18 bases between. CDR3 region: CASSLLGTRGTEAFF. CDR3 in DNA: TGTGCCAGCAGCCTCCTGGGCACAAGGGGGACTGAAGCTTTCTTT.